Each of the 14 T cell receptor beta chains below was sequenced from the same sample in a study of metastatic and nonmetastatic thyroid tumors. Until they underwent thyroid surgery, no patient had received any treatment. TCRdb reprocessed the PCR reads via MiXCR. There are about 21,000 clones in the sample; roughly 22% occur only once, and about 9.4% lies in the top ten. The source material was tumor tissue. Source of these receptors: a male donor with papillary thyroid cancer or a benign thyroid nodule (not recorded which). Some clones in this sample may be carry-over from other donors' samples.

This clone is judged medium-sized. This chain links TRBV30 with TRBJ1-2; D not certain. The V gene's germline CDR1 is GTSNPN and CDR2 SVGIG (reference sequence). The CDR3 has 13 amino acids. Trimming left V 3 bases short and J 2 bases short, with 10 bases between. The CDR3: CAWSNDGNYGYTF. CDR3 nucleotides: TGTGCCTGGAGCAACGACGGAAACTATGGCTACACCTTC.

This clone has at least ten counts. A much larger clone differs from this one at a single base, so this may be a read error. This chain uses TRBV27 with TRBJ1-1, with 7 bases aligning to TRBD1. V lost 5 bases to trimming and J lost 2 bases; unmatched junction nucleotides: 8. This CDR3 is 15 amino acids long. From germline, CDR1 is MNHEY and CDR2 SMNVEV (reference sequence). CDR3 nucleotides: TGTGCCAGCAGTCGCAGGGGACAGTTCAACACTGAAGCTTTCTTT. This codes for CASSRRGQFNTEAFF.

This clone came up many times. The chain combines TRBV24-1 with TRBJ2-2; D possibly matches TRBD1 or TRBD2 (6 bases each). The germline CDR1 and CDR2 sequences are KGHDR and SFDVKD. Trimming pared 7 bases from V and 4 bases from J, leaving 27 bases between. The CDR3 runs 19 residues. In DNA, the CDR3 is TGTGCCACCAGAGGGGGGAGATTTACCGGGGGTAGAGGCACCGGGGAGCTGTTTTTT. Amino acid sequence: CATRGGRFTGGRGTGELFF.

By sample share, this clone is medium-sized. The V call is TRBV20-1, the J call TRBJ2-7; TRBD2 matches at 11 bases. V dropped 6 bases and J dropped 1; count of bases not matched to a gene: 11. Germline lookup yields CDR1 DFQATT and CDR2 SNEGSKA (reference sequence). This CDR3 comprises 16 residues. Here the CDR3 reads CSARPQTSGSSYEQYF. The CDR3 region has the DNA TGCAGTGCGAGGCCTCAAACTAGCGGGAGTTCCTACGAGCAGTACTTC.

The chain is built from TRBV7-9 and TRBJ2-2; 8 bases are a match to TRBD2. The CDR3 spans 15 residues. The germline V gene has CDR1 SEHNR and CDR2 FQNEAQ (reference sequence). V lost 6 bases to trimming and J lost 8 bases; unmatched junction nucleotides: 11. CDR3 DNA sequence: TGTGCCAGCAGACCAAGAGCGGGAGCAGGAGGGGAGCTGTTTTTT. It translates to CASRPRAGAGGELFF.

The V call is TRBV2, the J call TRBJ2-1; 7 bases line up with TRBD1. V was clipped by 11 bases and J by 6 bases; unmatched bases: 13. This CDR3 spans 14 amino acids. The germline V gene has CDR1 SNHLY and CDR2 FYNNEI. Here the CDR3 DNA reads TGTGCCTCCAAGACAGGGCAAATGATCAATGAGCAGTTCTTC. It translates to CASKTGQMINEQFF.

There are many counts of this clone. The chain links TRBV6-5 to TRBJ2-4; D uncertain. The V end was cut by 0 bases, the J end by 12 bases, with 15 bases between. The CDR3 contains 14 residues. Germline V lookup: CDR1 MNHEY, CDR2 SVGAGI. CDR3 amino acids: CASSYSSRTKNQYF. The CDR3 nucleotides read TGTGCCAGCAGTTACTCGAGTCGGACGAAGAATCAGTACTTC.

J is TRBJ2-1 and V is TRBV20-1; D is possibly TRBD2 (6 bases). CDR1 DFQATT and CDR2 SNEGSKA come from the germline V gene (reference sequence). The CDR3 runs 18 residues. The V gene lost 4 bases and the J gene lost 7 bases, with 29 bases spanning the gap. The CDR3 DNA reads TGCAGTGCTATAGGCCCTGGTAGCGGTAGGGCCCTGGGGAATGAGCAGTTCTTC. It translates to CSAIGPGSGRALGNEQFF.

This clone was found many times. The chain is built from TRBV10-1 and TRBJ2-1; 11 bases align to TRBD2. V was pared by 5 bases and J by 5 bases, with 8 bases of the junction left unmatched. The CDR3 totals 16 residues. Germline V CDR1 and CDR2: WNHNN, SYGVQD (reference sequence). The CDR3 loop is CASSLAGTSGNNEQFF. In DNA form, the CDR3 reads TGCGCCAGCAGTCTCGCCGGGACTAGCGGTAACAATGAGCAGTTCTTC.

This clone was seen repeatedly, ten times or more. The V gene is TRBV10-3, the J gene TRBJ1-2; the D is unclear. The CDR3 runs 13 residues. Germline values: CDR1 ENHRY, CDR2 SYGVKD. V was pared by 6 bases and J by 6 bases, with 14 bases between. The CDR3 DNA sequence: TGTGCCATCAGCGGGGTCGTCCTGGATGGCTACACCTTC. Amino acids: CAISGVVLDGYTF.

This clone showed up many times. The V and J genes are TRBV12-3 or TRBV12-4 and TRBJ2-5; D remains ambiguous. CDR3 length equals 13 residues. With 3 bases removed from V and 5 bases from J, the gap between germline ends came to 10 bases. CDR3 in amino acids: CASSFGIGETQYF. The CDR3 nucleotides are TGTGCCAGCAGTTTTGGGATAGGCGAGACCCAGTACTTC.

The J gene is TRBJ2-6, the V gene TRBV4-3; a possible D gene is TRBD1 (5 bases). The CDR3 sequence is 16 residues long. V lost 0 bases, J lost 2 bases, and 8 bases lay in between. Germline V CDR1 and CDR2: LGHNA, YSLEER. The CDR3 DNA is TGCGCCAGCAGCCAAGAAGAAGGGGCTGGGGCCAACGTCCTGACTTTC. Amino acids: CASSQEEGAGANVLTF.

This clone was counted many times. The chain combines TRBV28 with TRBJ1-2; D unresolved. The CDR3 is made up of 12 amino acids. In germline, CDR1 is MDHEN, CDR2 SYDVKM. Trimming removed 5 bases at V and 12 bases at J, with 16 bases between. The CDR3 bases are TGTGCCAGCAGTCCACGACCCCCTTTGAACACCTTC. It yields the protein CASSPRPPLNTF.

This clone was picked up many times. V and J are TRBV7-3 and TRBJ1-1, with D uncertain. V was trimmed by 5 bases and J by 2 bases, leaving 9 bases between them. This CDR3 has 13 amino acids. Germline V CDR1 and CDR2: SGHTA, FQGTGA. CDR3 coding DNA: TGTGCCAGCAGCCCGGAGGTTAACACTGAAGCTTTCTTT. It is translated as CASSPEVNTEAFF.